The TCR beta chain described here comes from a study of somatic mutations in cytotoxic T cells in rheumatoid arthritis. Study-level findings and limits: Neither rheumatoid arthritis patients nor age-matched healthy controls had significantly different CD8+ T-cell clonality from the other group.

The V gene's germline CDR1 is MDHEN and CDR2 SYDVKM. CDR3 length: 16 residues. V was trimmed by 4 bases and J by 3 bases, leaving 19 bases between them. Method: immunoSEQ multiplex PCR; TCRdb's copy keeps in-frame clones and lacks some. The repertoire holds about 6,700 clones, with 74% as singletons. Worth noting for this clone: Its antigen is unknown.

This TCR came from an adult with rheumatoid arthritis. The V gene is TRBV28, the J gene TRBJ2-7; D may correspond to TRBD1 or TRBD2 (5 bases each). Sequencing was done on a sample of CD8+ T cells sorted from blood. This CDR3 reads CASSSSAGTSVYEQYF. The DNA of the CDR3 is TGTGCCAGCAGTTCGTCCGCCGGGACCAGCGTCTACGAGCAGTACTTC.